This section outlines one T cell receptor (beta chain) sequence together with its context. Antigen unknown. Measured with immunoSEQ multiplex PCR; TCRdb has only the in-frame clones, and not every one. Counted here are roughly 60,000 clones, 74% occurring once; the ten biggest clones make up roughly 5%. This entry is derived from a study of a mutant IDH1 vaccine in newly diagnosed glioma. The CDR3 extends over 12 amino acids. Germline V lookup: CDR1 GTSNPN, CDR2 SVGIG (reference sequence). V shed 1 base and J shed 7 bases, with 10 bases lying between them. The time point here: week 35, safety follow-up. The content of each vaccine dose was 300 ug of mutant IDH1 20-mer peptide, and topical imiquimod accompanied it.

This clonotype was sampled from a middle-aged man with glioma. Sequenced here: PBMCs, sampled from a glioma patient whose treatment included an IDH1 peptide vaccine. The V call is TRBV30, the J call TRBJ2-5; D is perhaps TRBD1 or TRBD2 (5 bases each). The CDR3 sequence is CAWSGGAGTQYF. The CDR3 DNA sequence: TGTGCCTGGAGTGGAGGGGCCGGGACCCAGTACTTC. Full variable domain (outside the CDR3, taken from reference TRBV30 and TRBJ2-5): SQTIHQWPATLVQPVGSPLSLECTVEGTSNPNLYWYRQAAGRGLQLLFYSVGIGQISSEVPQNLSASRPQDRQFILSSKKLLLSDSGFYLCAWSGGAGTQYFGPGTRLLVL.